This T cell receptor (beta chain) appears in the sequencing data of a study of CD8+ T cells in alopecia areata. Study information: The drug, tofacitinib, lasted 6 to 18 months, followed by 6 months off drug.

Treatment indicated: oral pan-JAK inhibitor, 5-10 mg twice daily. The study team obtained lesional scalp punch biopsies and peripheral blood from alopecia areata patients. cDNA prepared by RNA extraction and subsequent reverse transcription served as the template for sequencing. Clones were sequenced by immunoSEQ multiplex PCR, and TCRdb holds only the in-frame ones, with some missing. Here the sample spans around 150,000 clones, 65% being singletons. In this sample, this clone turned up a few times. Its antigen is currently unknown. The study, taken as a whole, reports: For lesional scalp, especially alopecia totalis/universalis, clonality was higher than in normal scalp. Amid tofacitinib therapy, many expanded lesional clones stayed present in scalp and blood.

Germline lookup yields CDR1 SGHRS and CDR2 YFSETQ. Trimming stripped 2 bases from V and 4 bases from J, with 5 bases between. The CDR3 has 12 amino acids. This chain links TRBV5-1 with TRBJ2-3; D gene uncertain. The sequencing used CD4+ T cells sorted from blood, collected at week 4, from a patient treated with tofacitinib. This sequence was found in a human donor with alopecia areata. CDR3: CASSFGSDTQYF. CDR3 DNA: TGCGCCAGCAGCTTCGGGTCAGATACGCAGTATTTT.